These 18 T cell receptor beta chains were sequenced from one sample in a study of shared clonotypes between healthy human individuals. Repertoires were generated with immunoSEQ multiplex PCR, while TCRdb's copy carries only in-frame clones and drops some. Found here are about 110,000 clones, around 68% of them singletons; the top ten hold approximately 23%. Sequenced: memory CD8+ T cells sorted from blood. Indicated subset: CD45RO+ cells pooled with CCR7-negative TemRA cells. The source is a young woman in good health.

V gene TRBV6-4 combines with J gene TRBJ2-1; 8 bases line up with TRBD2. V lost 0 bases and J lost 3; bases outside the gene matches: 4. In germline, CDR1 is MRHNA, CDR2 SNTAGT. The CDR3 is 16 residues long. In nucleotides, the CDR3 is TGTGCCAGCAGTGACTCGATAGGGACTAGCTACAATGAGCAGTTCTTC. Translated: CASSDSIGTSYNEQFF.

The rearrangement joins TRBV6-1 to TRBJ2-1; D is possibly TRBD2 (6 bases). The CDR3 extends over 16 amino acids. The germline V gene encodes CDR1 MNHNS and CDR2 SASEGT. V lost 4 bases, J lost 1 base, and 14 bases lay in between. CDR3 coding DNA: TGTGCCAGCAGTGTATCCAGCGGAGGGTCCTACAATGAGCAGTTCTTC. It specifies CASSVSSGGSYNEQFF.

This clone was observed a handful of times. The rearrangement joins TRBV6-5 to TRBJ2-7; 8 bases agree with TRBD2. Germline CDR1 reads MNHEY; CDR2 reads SVGAGI. The ends lost 6 bases at V and 3 bases at J; junction bases unmatched: 7. This CDR3 contains 14 residues. CDR3 DNA sequence: TGTGCCAGCAGGGTTATTAGCGGGAACTACGAGCAGTACTTC. Translated: CASRVISGNYEQYF.

The V gene is TRBV5-1, the J gene TRBJ2-1; the match to TRBD1 covers 7 bases. Germline V gene lookup returns CDR1 SGHRS and CDR2 YFSETQ. The trim removed 4 bases at V and 8 bases at J, leaving 9 bases unmatched. The CDR3 totals 14 residues. Here the CDR3 DNA reads TGCGCCAGCAGCCAACCCCACAGGGGCGATGAGCAGTTCTTC. It encodes CASSQPHRGDEQFF.

The V gene is TRBV28, the J gene TRBJ2-7, with D possibly matching TRBD1 (5 bases). This CDR3 spans 13 amino acids. Germline V CDR1 and CDR2: MDHEN, SYDVKM. Between the trimmed V and J ends, which lost 9 bases and 2 bases, there was a span of 14 bases. The CDR3: CASGANEAYEQYF. CDR3 nucleotides: TGTGCCAGTGGGGCTAACGAAGCCTACGAGCAGTACTTC.

The CDR3 loop is CASSPSSGNKETQYF. CDR3 coding DNA: TGTGCCAGCTCGCCTTCTAGCGGGAATAAAGAGACCCAGTACTTC. This chain links TRBV18 with TRBJ2-5; TRBD2 agrees at 9 bases. Germline-derived CDR1 and CDR2 are KGHSH and LQKENI. The CDR3 contains 15 residues. J lost 3 bases, V lost 6 bases, and 8 bases had no gene match.

The chain links TRBV19 to TRBJ2-5, with 7 bases aligning to TRBD1. The end of the DNA fits TRBJ2-7 better, so the J call may be wrong. Germline V CDR1 and CDR2: LNHDA, SQIVND (reference sequence). CDR3 length: 14 amino acids. The CDR3 coding sequence is TGTGCCAGTAGTAGGGACAGAGAACCCTACGAGCAGTACTTC. Its translation is CASSRDREPYEQYF.

In this sample, this clone is medium-sized. The chain combines TRBV14 with TRBJ2-7, with 8 bases that match TRBD2. This CDR3 has 15 amino acids. Losses at the gene ends were 3 bases for V and 3 bases for J; bases not matched to a gene: 7. Germline loops: CDR1 SGHDN, CDR2 FVKESK. The CDR3 protein is CASSHWSGSFYEQYF. Here the CDR3 DNA reads TGTGCCAGCAGCCATTGGAGCGGGAGTTTCTACGAGCAGTACTTC.

Of note for this clone: Since a far larger clone is one base different, this is likely a read error. The J gene is TRBJ2-6, the V gene TRBV29-1; D may correspond to TRBD1 or TRBD2 (5 bases each). Trimming took off 6 bases at V and 0 bases at J, with 12 bases between the two ends. Germline CDR1 and CDR2: SQVTM and ANQGSEA. CDR3 length equals 15 residues. The DNA for the CDR3 is TGCAGCGTCTCGGGACGGCCCTCTGGGGCCAACGTCCTGACTTTC. Protein: CSVSGRPSGANVLTF.

This clone was picked up one time. The J gene is TRBJ1-4, the V gene TRBV6-1; perhaps TRBD1 as D (5 bases). The V gene's germline CDR1 is MNHNS and CDR2 SASEGT. V was cut by 2 bases and J by 5 bases, with 12 bases left in between. The CDR3 extends over 15 amino acids. CDR3 coding DNA: TGTGCCAGCAGTGAATGGTGGGGCCCCAATGAAAAACTGTTTTTT. This translates into CASSEWWGPNEKLFF.

The chain employs TRBV19 and TRBJ2-1; TRBD1 matches at 9 bases. J lost 9 bases, V lost 7 bases, and 16 bases had no gene match. The germline V gene has CDR1 LNHDA and CDR2 SQIVND (reference sequence). The CDR3 length is 16 residues. The CDR3 region is CASTKRAGQGMGEQFF. Here the CDR3 DNA reads TGTGCCAGTACCAAACGGGCGGGACAGGGCATGGGTGAGCAGTTCTTC. The whole variable domain, filled in from reference TRBV19 and TRBJ2-1, reads DGGITQSPKYLFRKEGQNVTLSCEQNLNHDAMYWYRQDPGQGLRLIYYSQIVNDFQKGDIAEGYSVSREKKESFPLTVTSAQKNPTAFYLCASTKRAGQGMGEQFFGPGTRLTVL.

About this clone: Within the sample, other DNA sequences also encode this same CDR3. The rearrangement joins TRBV7-2 to TRBJ2-7; D is uncertain. The CDR3 length is 13 residues. Germline assignment: CDR1 SGHTA and CDR2 FQGNSA. V was trimmed by 0 bases and J by 0 bases, leaving 3 bases between them. DNA for the CDR3: TGTGCCAGCAGCTTAGCTAGCTCCTACGAGCAGTACTTC. Its protein product is CASSLASSYEQYF.

The chain carries TRBV10-3 and TRBJ2-1; D is unclear. Per germline, CDR1 ENHRY and CDR2 SYGVKD. The V and J ends lost 6 bases and 3 bases respectively, with 6 bases between them. This CDR3 is 12 amino acids long. The CDR3 reads CAISPSYNEQFF. The CDR3 region has the DNA TGTGCCATCAGCCCCAGCTACAATGAGCAGTTCTTC.

About this clone: A single base is all that separates this from a far larger clone, so a read error is likely. The CDR3 region is CASSEGGENQPQHF. As DNA, the CDR3 is TGTGCCAGCAGTGAAGGGGGGGAAAATCAGCCCCAGCATTTT. This rearrangement joins TRBV6-1 to TRBJ1-5; D is possibly TRBD1 (5 bases). CDR3 length: 14 amino acids. CDR1 is MNHNS, CDR2 SASEGT, per germline. Between the trimmed V and J ends, which lost 1 base and 4 bases, there was a span of 8 bases.

The CDR3 sequence is CATSRHHRAANYGYTF. CDR3 bases: TGTGCCACCAGCAGACACCACAGGGCTGCTAACTATGGCTACACCTTC. The genes are TRBV15 and TRBJ1-2; D may be TRBD1 (6 bases). The CDR3 length is 16 residues. The V end lost 2 bases, the J end lost 0 bases, and 13 bases lay between the germline ends. Germline values: CDR1 LNHNV, CDR2 YYDKDF (reference sequence).

This clone is deemed medium-sized. The genes are TRBV7-8 and TRBJ2-1, with TRBD1 matching 7 bases. Germline V gene lookup returns CDR1 SGHVS and CDR2 FQNEAQ. With 5 bases clipped from V and 6 bases from J, the junction kept 10 bases outside the gene matches. The CDR3 is 15 residues long. The CDR3 loop is CASSPRQGPTNEQFF. The CDR3 DNA is TGTGCCAGCAGCCCGAGACAGGGTCCGACCAATGAGCAGTTCTTC.

This clone has more than one count but fewer than ten. V and J are TRBV9 and TRBJ2-5; 10 bases map to TRBD2. The J call may be incorrect, as the DNA end agrees better with TRBJ2-7. The CDR3 has 14 amino acids. The germline gives CDR1 SGDLS, CDR2 YYNGEE. The CDR3 DNA follows: TGTGCCAGCAGCGTGGGGACTAGCGTCGACGAGCAGTACTTC. The encoded protein is CASSVGTSVDEQYF.

This clone has just one count. CDR3 residues: CASSSLFARSGGREQYF. As DNA, the CDR3 is TGTGCCAGCAGTTCACTTTTTGCTAGGAGTGGGGGACGGGAGCAGTACTTC. V is TRBV7-8 and J is TRBJ2-7; D tentatively fits TRBD1 or TRBD2 (5 bases each). V was clipped by 6 bases and J by 7 bases, with 28 bases between them. The CDR3 consists of 17 residues. In germline, CDR1 is SGHVS, CDR2 FQNEAQ.